The next 10 T cell receptor beta chains were all read from a single sample in a study of cytomegalovirus exposure and HLA in healthy donors. Both 60 Vbeta primers and 13 Jbeta primers went into the PCR. Assay used: immunoSEQ multiplex PCR; TCRdb lists only in-frame clones, some missing. The data contain 65,000 to 95,000 clones, approximately 79% of them seen just once; the ten biggest clones take up roughly 2.5%. The sample was PBMCs. These receptors all stem from a man aged 30 to 39 in good health and CMV-seronegative.

The sample holds a few counts of this clone. The gene calls are TRBV7-2 and TRBJ2-7; a possible D gene is TRBD1 (7 bases). In germline, CDR1 is SGHTA, CDR2 FQGNSA. V lost 1 base and J lost 3, with 10 bases in between. CDR3 length: 14 residues. The CDR3 region is CASSLDRGGYEQYF. The CDR3 bases are TGTGCCAGCAGCTTAGACAGGGGAGGCTACGAGCAGTACTTC.

This clone was found a few times. This rearrangement joins TRBV5-1 to TRBJ2-2; D gene uncertain. The CDR3 sequence is 16 residues long. Between the trimmed V and J ends, which lost 4 bases and 6 bases, there was a span of 19 bases. In germline, CDR1 is SGHRS, CDR2 YFSETQ. CDR3 nucleotides: TGCGCCAGCAGCCTGAGCCAGTCCAGGCAATCCGGGGAGCTGTTTTTT. Encoded protein: CASSLSQSRQSGELFF.

This sequence joins TRBV4-2 and TRBJ2-2; D not certain. The CDR3 contains 13 residues. Between the trimmed V and J ends, which lost 6 bases and 3 bases, there was a span of 8 bases. CDR1 and CDR2 (germline): LGHNA, YNFKEQ. The CDR3, as DNA: TGTGCCAGCAGTGCTTCGGACACCGGGGAGCTGTTTTTT. Translating gives CASSASDTGELFF.

In this sample, this clone turned up once. This chain uses TRBV7-8 with TRBJ2-3; D is perhaps TRBD1 (5 bases). The CDR3 consists of 12 residues. CDR1 and CDR2 from the germline V gene are SGHVS and FQNEAQ. The V end was cut by 5 bases, the J end by 14 bases, with 17 bases between. The CDR3 reads CASSGARSVLYF. CDR3 bases: TGTGCCAGCAGCGGGGCCCGGAGTGTGTTGTATTTT.

The chain has TRBV11-3 and TRBJ2-1; possibly TRBD1 for D (6 bases). This CDR3 spans 15 amino acids. Germline V gene data show CDR1 as SGHNT and CDR2 as YENEEA. V was clipped by 5 bases and J by 4 bases, with 15 bases between them. CDR3 residues: CASSPSSQGYNEQFF. DNA of the CDR3: TGTGCCAGCAGCCCGTCCAGCCAGGGGTACAATGAGCAGTTCTTC.

This chain links TRBV2 with TRBJ2-2; perhaps TRBD2 as D (7 bases). Trimming removed 4 bases at V and 3 bases at J, with 12 bases between. The CDR3 loop spans 15 amino acids. Germline V lookup: CDR1 SNHLY, CDR2 FYNNEI. CDR3: CASSGEGGDTGELFF. In nucleotides, the CDR3 is TGTGCCAGCAGTGGCGAGGGGGGGGACACCGGGGAGCTGTTTTTT.

This chain connects TRBV27 to TRBJ2-2; D may be TRBD2 (6 bases). CDR3 length: 14 amino acids. The V gene lost 11 bases and the J gene lost 8 bases, with 21 bases spanning the gap. Germline assignment: CDR1 MNHEY and CDR2 SMNVEV (reference sequence). The CDR3 nucleotides read TGTGCCGCAAGCACCGGGACTGCGGGGGGGGAGCTGTTTTTT. It is translated as CAASTGTAGGELFF.

The V call is TRBV30, the J call TRBJ2-6; 8 bases line up with TRBD1. Germline V gives CDR1 GTSNPN, CDR2 SVGIG (reference sequence). The length of the CDR3 is 17 residues. J was trimmed by 6 bases and V by 5 bases; bases with no gene match: 15. The CDR3 bases are TGTGCCTGGCAAGGACAGGGTAATACATTGAAGGCCAACGTCCTGACTTTC. It yields the protein CAWQGQGNTLKANVLTF.

This clone has only a few counts. The CDR3 protein is CASSRQSNSNEKLFF. DNA for the CDR3: TGTGCCAGCAGCCGCCAATCAAACTCGAATGAAAAACTGTTTTTT. The rearrangement uses TRBV4-2 and TRBJ1-4; D is undetermined. The V gene lost 4 bases and the J gene lost 5 bases, with 14 bases spanning the gap. Germline CDR1 reads LGHNA; CDR2 reads YNFKEQ. This CDR3 comprises 15 residues.

This clone was counted once. The gene calls are TRBV7-8 and TRBJ2-7; 9 bases map to TRBD2. Germline V gene data show CDR1 as SGHVS and CDR2 as FQNEAQ. The CDR3 has 14 amino acids. Trimming removed 0 bases from V and 7 bases from J; junction bases left unmatched: 4. CDR3 DNA: TGTGCCAGCAGCTTAGCTAGCGGGGGTCGGGAGCAGTACTTC. Translating it yields CASSLASGGREQYF.